Shown below are 29 T cell receptor beta chains from a single sample sequenced in a study of blood T cell repertoires in COVID-19. Generated by immunoSEQ multiplex PCR, the TCRdb table keeps only in-frame clones and is missing some. The sample lists roughly 220,000 clones; roughly 88% were seen once. The sample taken for sequencing was PBMCs or T cells enriched from blood (not recorded which). Source of these receptors: a woman in her 40s with acute COVID-19.

This chain joins TRBV7-3 and TRBJ2-1; possibly TRBD1 for D (6 bases). The CDR3 consists of 13 residues. Trimming shortened V by 2 bases and J by 6 bases, and 8 bases separated the two germline ends. Per germline, CDR1 SGHTA and CDR2 FQGTGA. CDR3 sequence: CASSLPGVNEQFF. As DNA, the CDR3 is TGTGCCAGCAGCTTACCAGGGGTCAATGAGCAGTTCTTC.

The V and J genes are TRBV14 and TRBJ2-1, with D tentatively TRBD2 (6 bases). This CDR3 has 17 residues. Between the trimmed V and J ends, which lost 3 bases and 5 bases, there was a span of 20 bases. Looked up from germline, CDR1 is SGHDN and CDR2 is FVKESK. In nucleotides, the CDR3 is TGTGCCAGCAGCCAGATTCCTTGGCGGGGAGAAAACAATGAGCAGTTCTTC. Translated: CASSQIPWRGENNEQFF.

The CDR3 DNA sequence: TGTGCCAGCCGTTTAGACGGGACAGGGGTCTACGAGCAGTACTTC. It specifies CASRLDGTGVYEQYF. This chain connects TRBV7-9 to TRBJ2-7, with 10 bases fitting TRBD1. The trim removed 8 bases at V and 3 bases at J, leaving 10 bases unmatched. The germline V gene has CDR1 SEHNR and CDR2 FQNEAQ (reference sequence). CDR3 length: 15 residues.

The chain couples TRBV5-5 to TRBJ2-7, with 7 nucleotides matching TRBD1. The J segment lost 3 bases and the V segment lost 6 bases, leaving 9 bases of the junction unmatched. Germline V gene lookup returns CDR1 SGHKS and CDR2 YYEKEE (reference sequence). The CDR3 spans 14 residues. DNA for the CDR3: TGTGCCAGCATCCTGGCACAGGGGAACTACGAGCAGTACTTC. Its translation is CASILAQGNYEQYF.

This chain uses TRBV9 with TRBJ1-1; D call uncertain. CDR3 length: 13 residues. The germline gives CDR1 SGDLS, CDR2 YYNGEE. Trimming shortened V by 3 bases and J by 1 base, and 7 bases separated the two germline ends. CDR3 DNA sequence: TGTGCCAGCAGCGCCGGGAGGAACACTGAAGCTTTCTTT. It encodes CASSAGRNTEAFF.

This chain joins TRBV5-5 and TRBJ2-1; 12 bases line up with TRBD2. The CDR3 length is 18 residues. Germline V gene data show CDR1 as SGHKS and CDR2 as YYEKEE (reference sequence). V trimming: 0 bases; J trimming: 2 bases; junction bases outside the gene matches: 6. DNA for the CDR3: TGTGCCAGCAGCTTGGAAGGACTAGCGGGGCCTCCCTACAATGAGCAGTTCTTC. The encoded protein is CASSLEGLAGPPYNEQFF.

This clone was found once. DNA of the CDR3: TGTGCCAGCAAACCGACAGCTCACAACACCGGGGAGCTGTTTTTT. It encodes CASKPTAHNTGELFF. The V call is TRBV6-5, the J call TRBJ2-2, with D perhaps matching TRBD1 (5 bases). The ends were cut back, 7 bases at V and 2 bases at J, with 14 bases in the middle. CDR3 size: 15 residues. Germline CDR1 reads MNHEY; CDR2 reads SVGAGI.

The V call is TRBV4-1, the J call TRBJ2-1; TRBD1 is a possible D gene (6 bases). V lost 1 base and J 6 bases, leaving 13 bases between the germline ends. This CDR3 is built from 15 residues. Germline values: CDR1 MGHRA, CDR2 YSYEKL. The CDR3 loop is CASSQAVLGANEQFF. Here the CDR3 DNA reads TGCGCCAGCAGCCAAGCTGTACTGGGGGCCAATGAGCAGTTCTTC.

The CDR3, as DNA: TGTGCCAGCAGCGCCGGACAAAGACTGTTTTTT. It yields the protein CASSAGQRLFF. The rearrangement uses TRBV9 and TRBJ1-4; the D gene is possibly TRBD1 (5 bases). The CDR3 has 11 residues. Germline-derived CDR1 and CDR2 are SGDLS and YYNGEE. V lost 3 bases and J 13 bases, leaving 10 bases between the germline ends.

This clone was observed once. V gene TRBV6-5 combines with J gene TRBJ1-1; D is unresolved. CDR1 is MNHEY and CDR2 is SVGAGI in the germline V gene. Trimming removed 2 bases from V and 3 bases from J, with 10 bases in between. The CDR3 runs to 14 residues. The CDR3 loop reads CASSYGTADTEAFF. The CDR3 region has the DNA TGTGCCAGCAGTTACGGAACAGCAGACACTGAAGCTTTCTTT.

The rearrangement joins TRBV6-2 or TRBV6-3 to TRBJ2-1, with TRBD2 as a possible D gene (6 bases). In germline, CDR1 is MNHEY, CDR2 SVGEGT. This CDR3 has 14 amino acids. V dropped 2 bases and J dropped 7 bases, with 12 bases sitting between them. The CDR3, as DNA: TGTGCCAGCAGTTACCAAGAAGGAGGGAATGAGCAGTTCTTC. This sequence encodes CASSYQEGGNEQFF.

The chain has TRBV20-1 and TRBJ1-2, with unresolved D. CDR3 size: 14 residues. Germline CDR1 and CDR2: DFQATT and SNEGSKA (reference sequence). With 3 bases removed from V and 2 bases from J, the gap between germline ends came to 13 bases. In DNA form, the CDR3 reads TGCAGTGCTAGTCCCCGGGATGGAAACTATGGCTACACCTTC. Translated: CSASPRDGNYGYTF.

The chain links TRBV9 to TRBJ2-2; 10 nucleotides line up with TRBD2. The CDR3 is made up of 18 amino acids. Germline V gives CDR1 SGDLS, CDR2 YYNGEE. V dropped 0 bases and J dropped 1; count of bases not matched to a gene: 6. The CDR3 reads CASSVGVAGGLNTGELFF. CDR3 nucleotides: TGTGCCAGCAGCGTAGGAGTAGCGGGGGGCTTGAACACCGGGGAGCTGTTTTTT.

The chain recombines TRBV4-3 with TRBJ1-2; D unresolved. V dropped 1 base and J dropped 2 bases, with 8 bases sitting between them. This CDR3 has 14 residues. The germline CDR1 and CDR2 sequences are LGHNA and YSLEER. The CDR3 region is CASSQGSANYGYTF. The DNA for the CDR3 is TGCGCCAGCAGCCAAGGCAGCGCGAACTATGGCTACACCTTC.

The chain links TRBV9 to TRBJ2-1, with TRBD2 matching over 13 bases. The CDR3 is 16 amino acids. The germline CDR1 and CDR2 sequences are SGDLS and YYNGEE. The trim removed 4 bases at V and 7 bases at J, leaving 8 bases unmatched. This CDR3 reads CASSPLAGGPRNEQFF. CDR3 DNA: TGTGCCAGCAGCCCACTAGCGGGGGGGCCAAGGAATGAGCAGTTCTTC.

The chain links TRBV30 to TRBJ1-6; the match to TRBD1 covers 9 bases. The CDR3 spans 12 residues. Germline V CDR1 and CDR2: GTSNPN, SVGIG (reference sequence). J was trimmed by 8 bases and V by 7 bases; bases with no gene match: 3. The CDR3 protein is CASRTGDSPLHF. The CDR3 DNA reads TGTGCCTCAAGGACAGGGGATTCACCCCTCCACTTT.

The chain recombines TRBV7-2 with TRBJ2-4; D gene uncertain. The CDR3 loop spans 13 amino acids. Trimming left V 1 base short and J 8 bases short, with 9 bases between. Germline CDR1 reads SGHTA; CDR2 reads FQGNSA. In nucleotides, the CDR3 is TGTGCCAGCAGCTTAGGCTGGCTGGACATTCAGTACTTC. This encodes CASSLGWLDIQYF.

This chain uses TRBV5-5 with TRBJ2-4; 11 bases are shared with TRBD2. Germline V gene lookup returns CDR1 SGHKS and CDR2 YYEKEE (reference sequence). V was pared by 4 bases and J by 5 bases, with 2 bases of the junction left unmatched. This CDR3 has 14 amino acids. The CDR3 protein is CASSPGLAENIQYF. CDR3 in DNA: TGTGCCAGCAGCCCGGGACTAGCGGAAAACATTCAGTACTTC.

The chain links TRBV27 to TRBJ1-5, with 8 bases matching TRBD1. The germline CDR1 and CDR2 sequences are MNHEY and SMNVEV (reference sequence). J was trimmed by 0 bases and V by 7 bases; bases with no gene match: 20. The CDR3 is 20 amino acids. CDR3 sequence: CASTQGADTYKNHSNQPQHF. In DNA, the CDR3 is TGTGCCAGCACTCAGGGGGCAGATACCTACAAAAACCATAGCAATCAGCCCCAGCATTTT.

The V gene is TRBV3-1 (or the pseudogene TRBV3-2), the J gene TRBJ1-1; no definite D call. Germline-derived CDR1 and CDR2 are LGHDT and YNNKEL (reference sequence). With 4 bases removed from V and 0 bases from J, the gap between germline ends came to 9 bases. The CDR3 covers 14 residues. The CDR3 reads CASSPRQMNTEAFF. The CDR3 DNA reads as TGTGCCAGCAGCCCACGTCAGATGAACACTGAAGCTTTCTTT.

The chain carries TRBV7-9 and TRBJ1-2, with D tentatively TRBD1 (6 bases). Germline V CDR1 and CDR2: SEHNR, FQNEAQ (reference sequence). V shed 7 bases and J shed 1 base, with 13 bases lying between them. The CDR3 length is 14 residues. The CDR3 loop reads CASTPRGGNYGYTF. The CDR3 nucleotides are TGTGCCAGCACCCCTAGAGGGGGTAACTATGGCTACACCTTC.

J is TRBJ1-2 and V is TRBV10-2; no definite D call. The germline V gene has CDR1 WSHSY and CDR2 SAAADI. The length of the CDR3 is 13 residues. The V and J ends lost 2 bases and 2 bases respectively, with 6 bases between them. The DNA for the CDR3 is TGCGCCAGCAGTGAGCCAGGCAACTATGGCTACACCTTC. It codes for CASSEPGNYGYTF.

The chain links TRBV30 to TRBJ2-5, with D perhaps matching TRBD2 (6 bases). The CDR3 length is 12 residues. CDR1 and CDR2 (germline): GTSNPN, SVGIG (reference sequence). V was pared by 2 bases and J by 5 bases, with 9 bases between. CDR3 region: CAWSRGGETQYF. Written as DNA, the CDR3 is TGTGCCTGGAGTAGGGGAGGCGAGACCCAGTACTTC.

This chain connects TRBV30 to TRBJ2-1; D is perhaps TRBD1 (6 bases). CDR1 GTSNPN and CDR2 SVGIG come from the germline V gene (reference sequence). The V end lost 0 bases, the J end lost 6 bases, and 21 bases lay between the germline ends. This CDR3 contains 17 residues. CDR3 residues: CAWSVRSPMGALNEQFF. CDR3 bases: TGTGCCTGGAGTGTACGATCCCCCATGGGGGCGCTCAATGAGCAGTTCTTC. The complete variable domain, with remaining parts taken from reference TRBV30 and TRBJ2-1, reads SQTIHQWPATLVQPVGSPLSLECTVEGTSNPNLYWYRQAAGRGLQLLFYSVGIGQISSEVPQNLSASRPQDRQFILSSKKLLLSDSGFYLCAWSVRSPMGALNEQFFGPGTRLTVL.

The chain uses TRBV5-6 and TRBJ1-1; TRBD1 agrees at 12 bases. This CDR3 contains 17 residues. Germline V CDR1 and CDR2: SGHDT, YYEEEE. The J segment lost 1 base and the V segment lost 5 bases, leaving 9 bases of the junction unmatched. The CDR3 here is CASRPAGTGGKNTEAFF. The CDR3 bases are TGTGCCAGCAGGCCTGCCGGGACAGGGGGCAAGAACACTGAAGCTTTCTTT.

The rearrangement links TRBV5-1 to TRBJ1-4; 9 nucleotides agree with TRBD1. The CDR3 extends over 16 amino acids. Losses at the gene ends were 4 bases for V and 3 bases for J; bases not matched to a gene: 7. Germline CDR1 SGHRS, CDR2 YFSETQ. Here the CDR3 DNA reads TGCGCCAGCAGCATAGGACAGGGGCTGGCTAATGAAAAACTGTTTTTT. Its protein product is CASSIGQGLANEKLFF. Based on the CDR3 plus reference TRBV5-1 and TRBJ1-4, the full variable domain is KAGVTQTPRYLIKTRGQQVTLSCSPISGHRSVSWYQQTPGQGLQFLFEYFSETQRNKGNFPGRFSGRQFSNSRSEMNVSTLELGDSALYLCASSIGQGLANEKLFFGSGTQLSVL.

The chain joins TRBV5-1 to TRBJ1-4, with D possibly TRBD1 on 5 matching bases. Trimming stripped 4 bases from V and 8 bases from J, with 15 bases between. The CDR3 has 14 amino acids. Per the germline V gene, CDR1 is SGHRS and CDR2 is YFSETQ. CDR3 region: CASSEPGLGEKLFF. The CDR3 nucleotides are TGCGCCAGCAGCGAGCCGGGACTGGGGGAAAAACTGTTTTTT.

The V gene is TRBV28, the J gene TRBJ1-5; D is unclear. The CDR3 is made up of 14 amino acids. The ends were cut back, 3 bases at V and 6 bases at J, with 12 bases in the middle. Germline assignment: CDR1 MDHEN and CDR2 SYDVKM. The CDR3 nucleotides read TGTGCCAGCAGTTTCTACCCGGGTCGTCAGCCCCAGCATTTT. Its protein product is CASSFYPGRQPQHF.

CDR3 in DNA: TGTGCCAGCAGCTCCCGGGACAGGGGGCCGACCGGGGAGCTGTTTTTT. This encodes CASSSRDRGPTGELFF. V gene TRBV7-8 combines with J gene TRBJ2-2, with 12 positions matching TRBD1. CDR1 and CDR2 from the germline V gene are SGHVS and FQNEAQ. The CDR3 runs to 16 residues. J lost 5 bases, V lost 4 bases, and 5 bases had no gene match.